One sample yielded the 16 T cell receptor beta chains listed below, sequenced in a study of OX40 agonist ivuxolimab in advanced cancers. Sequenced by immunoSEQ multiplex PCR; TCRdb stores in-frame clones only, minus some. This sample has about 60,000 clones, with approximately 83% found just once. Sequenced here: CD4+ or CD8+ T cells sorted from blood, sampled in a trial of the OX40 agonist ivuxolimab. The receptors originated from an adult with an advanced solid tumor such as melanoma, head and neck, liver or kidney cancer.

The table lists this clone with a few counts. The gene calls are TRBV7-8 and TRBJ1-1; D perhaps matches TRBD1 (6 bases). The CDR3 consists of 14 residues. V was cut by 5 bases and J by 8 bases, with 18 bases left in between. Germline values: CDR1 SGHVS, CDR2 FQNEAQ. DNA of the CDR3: TGTGCCAGCAGCATCGGTTCAGGGGACATCGAAGCTTTCTTT. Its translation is CASSIGSGDIEAFF. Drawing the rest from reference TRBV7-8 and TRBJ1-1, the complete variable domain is GAGVSQSPRYKVAKRGQDVALRCDPISGHVSLFWYQQALGQGPEFLTYFQNEAQLDKSGLPSDRFFAERPEGSVSTLKIQRTQQEDSAVYLCASSIGSGDIEAFFGQGTRLTVV.

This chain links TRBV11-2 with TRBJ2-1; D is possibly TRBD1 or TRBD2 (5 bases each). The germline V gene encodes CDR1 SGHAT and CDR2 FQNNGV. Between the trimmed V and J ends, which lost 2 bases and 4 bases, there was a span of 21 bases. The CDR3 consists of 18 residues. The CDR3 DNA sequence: TGTGCCAGCAGCTTATCTACCACCGGGGCCTCACTTTACAATGAGCAGTTCTTC. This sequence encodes CASSLSTTGASLYNEQFF.

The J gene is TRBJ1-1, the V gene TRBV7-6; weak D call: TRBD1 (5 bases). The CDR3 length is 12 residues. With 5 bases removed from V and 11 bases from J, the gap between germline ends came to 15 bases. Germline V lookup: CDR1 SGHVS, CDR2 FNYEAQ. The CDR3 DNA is TGTGCCAGCAGCCCCCCCCAGGAGGGGGCTTTCTTT. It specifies CASSPPQEGAFF.

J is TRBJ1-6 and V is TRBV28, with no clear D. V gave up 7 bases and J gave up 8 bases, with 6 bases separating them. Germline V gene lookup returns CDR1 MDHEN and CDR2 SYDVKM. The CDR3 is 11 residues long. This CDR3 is CASMTYSPLHF. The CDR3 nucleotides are TGTGCCAGCATGACTTATTCACCCCTCCACTTT. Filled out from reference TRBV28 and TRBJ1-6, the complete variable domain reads DVKVTQSSRYLVKRTGEKVFLECVQDMDHENMFWYRQDPGLGLRLIYFSYDVKMKEKGDIPEGYSVSREKKERFSLILESASTNQTSMYLCASMTYSPLHFGNGTRLTVT.

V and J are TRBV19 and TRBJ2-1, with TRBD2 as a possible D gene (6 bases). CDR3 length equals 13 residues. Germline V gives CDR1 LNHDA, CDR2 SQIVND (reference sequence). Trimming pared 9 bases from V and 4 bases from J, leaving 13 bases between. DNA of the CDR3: TGTGCCAGCTCAGGGACTCCGTACAATGAGCAGTTCTTC. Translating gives CASSGTPYNEQFF.

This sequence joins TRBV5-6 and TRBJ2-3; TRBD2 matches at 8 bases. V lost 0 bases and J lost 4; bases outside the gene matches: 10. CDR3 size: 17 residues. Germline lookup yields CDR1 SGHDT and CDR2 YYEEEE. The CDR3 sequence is CASSLAWGGTRADTQYF. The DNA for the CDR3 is TGTGCCAGCAGCTTGGCGTGGGGCGGGACTAGAGCAGATACGCAGTATTTT.

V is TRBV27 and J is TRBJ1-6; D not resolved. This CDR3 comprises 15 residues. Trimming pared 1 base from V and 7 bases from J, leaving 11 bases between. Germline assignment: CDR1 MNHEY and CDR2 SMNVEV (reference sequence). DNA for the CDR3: TGTGCCAGCAGTTTATTAAACCCGGGGAATTCACCCCTCCACTTT. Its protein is CASSLLNPGNSPLHF.

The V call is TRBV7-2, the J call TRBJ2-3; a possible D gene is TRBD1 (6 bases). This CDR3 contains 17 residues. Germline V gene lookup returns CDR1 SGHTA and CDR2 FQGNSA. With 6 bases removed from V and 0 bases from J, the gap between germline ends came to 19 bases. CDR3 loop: CASRLGQPVKSTDTQYF. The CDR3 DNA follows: TGTGCCAGCAGACTAGGACAGCCCGTAAAGAGCACAGATACGCAGTATTTT. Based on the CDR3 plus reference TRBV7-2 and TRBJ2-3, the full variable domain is GAGVSQSPSNKVTEKGKDVELRCDPISGHTALYWYRQSLGQGLEFLIYFQGNSAPDKSGLPSDRFSAERTGGSVSTLTIQRTQQEDSAVYLCASRLGQPVKSTDTQYFGPGTRLTVL.

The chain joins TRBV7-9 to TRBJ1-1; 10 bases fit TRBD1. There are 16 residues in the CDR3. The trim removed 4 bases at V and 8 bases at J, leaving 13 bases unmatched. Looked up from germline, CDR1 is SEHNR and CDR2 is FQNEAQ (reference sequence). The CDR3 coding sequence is TGTGCCAGCAGCTCCACTTCCGGGACAGGGGCGGGGGAAGCTTTCTTT. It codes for CASSSTSGTGAGEAFF.

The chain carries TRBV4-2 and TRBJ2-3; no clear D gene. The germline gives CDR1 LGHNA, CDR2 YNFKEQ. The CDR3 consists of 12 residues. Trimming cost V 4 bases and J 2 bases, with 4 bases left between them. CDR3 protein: CASSPNTDTQYF. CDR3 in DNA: TGTGCCAGCAGCCCCAACACAGATACGCAGTATTTT.

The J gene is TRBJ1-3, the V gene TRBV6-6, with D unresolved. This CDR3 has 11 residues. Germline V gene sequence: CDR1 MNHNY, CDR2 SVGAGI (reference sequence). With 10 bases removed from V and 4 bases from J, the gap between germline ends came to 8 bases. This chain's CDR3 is CAIRAGNTIYF. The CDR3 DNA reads TGTGCCATAAGGGCCGGAAACACCATATATTTT.

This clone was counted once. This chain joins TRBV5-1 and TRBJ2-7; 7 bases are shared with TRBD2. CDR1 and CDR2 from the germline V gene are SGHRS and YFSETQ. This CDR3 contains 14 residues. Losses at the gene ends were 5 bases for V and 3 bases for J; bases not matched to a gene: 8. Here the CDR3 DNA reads TGCGCCAGCAGAACCGAGGGAGGGTACTACGAGCAGTACTTC. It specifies CASRTEGGYYEQYF.

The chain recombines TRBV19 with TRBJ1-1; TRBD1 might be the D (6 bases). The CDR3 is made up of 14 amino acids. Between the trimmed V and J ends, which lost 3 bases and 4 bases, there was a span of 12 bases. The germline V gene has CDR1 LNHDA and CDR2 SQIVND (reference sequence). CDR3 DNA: TGTGCCAGTAGTATTAGCCAGGGGCGCACTGAAGCTTTCTTT. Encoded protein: CASSISQGRTEAFF.

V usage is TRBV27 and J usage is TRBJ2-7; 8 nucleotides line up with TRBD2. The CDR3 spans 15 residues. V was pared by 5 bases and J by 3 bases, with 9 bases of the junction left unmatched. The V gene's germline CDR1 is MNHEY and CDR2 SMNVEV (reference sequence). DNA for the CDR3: TGTGCCAGCAGTCTCGCGGGGGGCTTAAGCTACGAGCAGTACTTC. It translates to CASSLAGGLSYEQYF.

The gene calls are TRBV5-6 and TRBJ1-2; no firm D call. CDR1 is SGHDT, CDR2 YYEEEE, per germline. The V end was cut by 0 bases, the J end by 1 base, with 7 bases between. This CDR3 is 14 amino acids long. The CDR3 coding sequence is TGTGCCAGCAGCTTGGTAGGCAATAACTATGGCTACACCTTC. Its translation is CASSLVGNNYGYTF.

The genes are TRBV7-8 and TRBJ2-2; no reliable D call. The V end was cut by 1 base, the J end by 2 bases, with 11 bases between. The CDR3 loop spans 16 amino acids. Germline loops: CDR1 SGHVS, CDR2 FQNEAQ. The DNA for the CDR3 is TGTGCCAGCAGCTTAGGTGGCCGGAAAAACACCGGGGAGCTGTTTTTT. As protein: CASSLGGRKNTGELFF.